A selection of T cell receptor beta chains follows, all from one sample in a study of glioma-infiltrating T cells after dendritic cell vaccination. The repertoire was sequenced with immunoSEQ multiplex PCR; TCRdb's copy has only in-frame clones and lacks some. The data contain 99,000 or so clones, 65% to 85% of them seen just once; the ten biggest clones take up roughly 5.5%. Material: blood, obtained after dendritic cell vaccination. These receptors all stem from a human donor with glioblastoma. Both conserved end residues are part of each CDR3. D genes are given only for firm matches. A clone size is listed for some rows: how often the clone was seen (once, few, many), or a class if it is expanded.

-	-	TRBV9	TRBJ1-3	TGTGCCAGCAGTTCAAGTATGGGGCAGGGCTATGGAAACACCATATATTTT	CASSSSMGQGYGNTIYF
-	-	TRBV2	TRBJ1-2	TGTGCCAGCAGGGACAGTCCTCTCTATGGCTACACCTTC	CASRDSPLYGYTF
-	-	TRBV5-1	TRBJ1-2	TGCGCCAGCAGCTTAACGGAAAGACAGGATAACTATGGCTACACCTTC	CASSLTERQDNYGYTF
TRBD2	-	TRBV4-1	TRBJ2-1	TGCGCCAGCAGCGCTCGAGGGGGGGCTAGCGGGAGAGGGGGGCACGATGAGCAGTTCTTC	CASSARGGASGRGGHDEQFF
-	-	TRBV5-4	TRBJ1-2	TGTGCCAGCAGCTCCTTGACAGATTATGGCTACACCTTC	CASSSLTDYGYTF
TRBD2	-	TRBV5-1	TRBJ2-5	TGCGCCAGCAGCCCGGGGGGATCCCAAGAGACCCAGTACTTC	CASSPGGSQETQYF
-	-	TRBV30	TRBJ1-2	TGTGCCTGGGGCAGGACGGGGGTCTATGGCTACACCTTC	CAWGRTGVYGYTF
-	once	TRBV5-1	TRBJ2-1	TGCGCCAGCAGCTTGGGGACACCTCACGATGAGCAGTTCTTC	CASSLGTPHDEQFF
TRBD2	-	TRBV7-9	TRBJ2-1	TGTGCCAGCAGCCCCCCCGGACTAGCCGGGTACAATGAGCAGTTCTTC	CASSPPGLAGYNEQFF
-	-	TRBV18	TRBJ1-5	TGTGCCAGCTCCCACTCTTCGGGGGGTCATCAGCCCCAGCATTTT	CASSHSSGGHQPQHF
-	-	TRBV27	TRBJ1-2	TGTGCCAGCAGTTTTAGCGGGGTCAATGGCTACACCTTC	CASSFSGVNGYTF
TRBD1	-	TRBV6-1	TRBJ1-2	TGTGCCAGCAGTGTACAGGGGGGGCCTAACTATGGCTACACCTTC	CASSVQGGPNYGYTF
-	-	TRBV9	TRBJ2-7	TGTGCCAGCAGCCTTAGCCCTGACTCCCCCTACGAGCAGTACTTC	CASSLSPDSPYEQYF
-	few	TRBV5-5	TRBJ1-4	TGTGCCAGCACTCCCCGGACAGCAACTAATGAAAAACTGTTTTTT	CASTPRTATNEKLFF
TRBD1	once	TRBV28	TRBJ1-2	TGTGCCAGCAGTTTTTCGGGACAGCGGAAGGATGGCTACACCTTC	CASSFSGQRKDGYTF
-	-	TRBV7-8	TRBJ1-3	TGTGCCAGCAGCTTAATTGCACAAAGTGGAAACACCATATATTTT	CASSLIAQSGNTIYF
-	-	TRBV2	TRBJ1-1	TGTGCCACCCACTTGGAGGTGGACACTGAAGCTTTCTTT	CATHLEVDTEAFF
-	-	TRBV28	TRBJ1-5	TGTGCCAGCAGCTTGGGGGGGATCTTCAATCAGCCCCAGCATTTT	CASSLGGIFNQPQHF
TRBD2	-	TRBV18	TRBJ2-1	TGTGCCAGCTCACCACCGGGACTAGCGGGGTACAATGAGCAGTTCTTC	CASSPPGLAGYNEQFF
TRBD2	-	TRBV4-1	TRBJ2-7	TGCGCCAGCAGCCAAGAGGGGCGGGGGGGCCCAAAAAACTACGAGCAGTACTTC	CASSQEGRGGPKNYEQYF
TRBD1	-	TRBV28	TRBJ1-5	TGTGCCAGCAGTTTAGGACAGGGGGCCTTGTATAGTGACAATCAGCCCCAGCATTTT	CASSLGQGALYSDNQPQHF
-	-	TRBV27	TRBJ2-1	TGTGCCAGCAGATTTAGCGGCCGCTATGAGCAGTTCTTC	CASRFSGRYEQFF
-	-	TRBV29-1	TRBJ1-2	TGCAGCGTTGAAAACGGAGAGGGGGTCCGCTACACCTTC	CSVENGEGVRYTF
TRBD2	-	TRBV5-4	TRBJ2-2	TGTGCCAGCAGCTTCCATAGCGGGTCGAACACCGGGGAGCTGTTTTTT	CASSFHSGSNTGELFF
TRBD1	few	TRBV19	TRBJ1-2	TGTGCCAGTAGTAAAGTAACAGGGGGCGCCGGGGGCTACACCTTC	CASSKVTGGAGGYTF
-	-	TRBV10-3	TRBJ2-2	TGTGCCATCACAGGGTCCGGGGAGCTGTTTTTT	CAITGSGELFF